The entry below gives a single T cell receptor beta chain sequence along with its context. Its antigen is undetermined. This specimen comes from a study of cytomegalovirus exposure and HLA in healthy donors. Germline CDR1 SGHNT, CDR2 YYREEE (reference sequence). The CDR3 has 14 residues. J lost 7 bases, V lost 0 bases, and 6 bases had no gene match. Broader study findings: At a 0.05 false discovery rate, a later analysis found some 17,000 TCR beta sequences to be associated with HLA alleles. Several top significant clusters appeared, in a later analysis, to be linked to common viral pathogens.

The PCR ran on 60 Vbeta and 13 Jbeta primers. Here immunoSEQ multiplex PCR was the method, and the copy in TCRdb shows in-frame clones only, minus some. The top ten hold approximately 6.8% of the sample, which has 170,000 or so clones, approximately 80% seen once. The material sequenced was PBMCs. The V call is TRBV5-4, the J call TRBJ2-7; 8 nucleotides line up with TRBD2. The sequence came from a man younger than 40 in good health and CMV-seropositive. The CDR3: CASSLDGTRDEQYF. The CDR3 DNA is TGTGCCAGCAGCTTGGACGGGACTAGAGATGAGCAGTACTTC.